This T cell receptor beta chain was observed in a study of blood T cell repertoires in COVID-19 (dated by TCRdb to the early 2020s). Context from the whole study: The collaborator samples originated in the United States, Italy and Spain and spanned the acute and convalescent phases of COVID-19. The dataset comprised deeply sampled blood TCRbeta repertoires from subjects exposed to, actively infected with, or recovered from COVID-19. Nearly every sample came with metadata listing a de-identified subject ID, COVID-19 status, age in years and sex. A freely available public database, intended as a resource for researchers studying the immune response to SARS-CoV-2, is where the repertoires were released. The samples were drawn from two sources: the first 160 participants of the ongoing ImmuneRACE study, and 1,254 subjects contributed by 6 global collaborators. Where available, HLA class I and class II types were taken from metadata supplied by the sample provider and were not determined by assay-based typing. The prospective study material was composed of cDNA or gDNA derived from T cells, B-cell-depleted T cells, or PBMCs. What the authors observed across the whole study: Clinical and demographic metadata were provided uncurated, with the amount varying by source and participant.

At one collaborating source in Seattle, patients were enrolled during active infection and were followed longitudinally through the course of disease. Collaborating institutions collected whole blood in K2EDTA tubes following their own protocols. Collaborator samples were shipped for TCRbeta analysis as frozen whole blood, isolated PBMCs, or DNA extracted from either sample type. TCRbeta CDR3 regions were amplified from genomic DNA using the immunoSEQ Assay, a bias-controlled multiplex PCR. As for the authors' bioinformatics: Nucleated cell counts per sample were estimated from amplification of reference gene primers within the assay. To quantify the absolute abundance of each unique TCRbeta CDR3 rearrangement, sequence reads were collapsed and filtered. For each sample, productive Simpson clonality was calculated by taking the square root of Simpson's diversity index across productive rearrangements. Held by TCRdb, this immuneACCESS table contains in-frame sequences only and omits some clones. Under half of the omission traces to an unresolved V gene where checked; the cause of the rest is unknown. The D gene and trimming were derived from the DNA, and the V and J assignments and clone size from that table. For this sample the table gives roughly 100,000 clones, of which about nine tenths were detected only once. Roughly 5.2% of the sample is held by the ten biggest clonotypes.

In the case of this clone: What antigen it recognizes has not been identified. One base away there is no much larger clone; base qualities are not given.

The CDR3 spans 16 residues, from the cysteine through the phenylalanine. Only the CDR3 DNA is retained, 48 bases long and in frame from the first base. CDR1 and CDR2, per the germline V gene (reference sequence), are LNHDA and SQIVND. Deletion took 5 bases off V and 1 base off J, with a span of 15 bases between the germline ends. The sequence is built from TRBV19 and TRBJ1-5; a weak D assignment points to TRBD1 (5 bases agree). Sequenced input: peripheral blood. This clonotype originated in a woman aged 45-65 years with COVID-19, enrolled during active disease. In nucleotides, the sequence is TGTGCCAGTAGTGGGGGGGGGACCTTCAGCAATCAGCCCCAGCATTTT. Translation gives CASSGGGTFSNQPQHF. The CDR3 plus the reference TRBV19 and TRBJ1-5 genes for the other parts give the full variable domain: DGGITQSPKYLFRKEGQNVTLSCEQNLNHDAMYWYRQDPGQGLRLIYYSQIVNDFQKGDIAEGYSVSREKKESFPLTVTSAQKNPTAFYLCASSGGGTFSNQPQHFGDGTRLSIL.